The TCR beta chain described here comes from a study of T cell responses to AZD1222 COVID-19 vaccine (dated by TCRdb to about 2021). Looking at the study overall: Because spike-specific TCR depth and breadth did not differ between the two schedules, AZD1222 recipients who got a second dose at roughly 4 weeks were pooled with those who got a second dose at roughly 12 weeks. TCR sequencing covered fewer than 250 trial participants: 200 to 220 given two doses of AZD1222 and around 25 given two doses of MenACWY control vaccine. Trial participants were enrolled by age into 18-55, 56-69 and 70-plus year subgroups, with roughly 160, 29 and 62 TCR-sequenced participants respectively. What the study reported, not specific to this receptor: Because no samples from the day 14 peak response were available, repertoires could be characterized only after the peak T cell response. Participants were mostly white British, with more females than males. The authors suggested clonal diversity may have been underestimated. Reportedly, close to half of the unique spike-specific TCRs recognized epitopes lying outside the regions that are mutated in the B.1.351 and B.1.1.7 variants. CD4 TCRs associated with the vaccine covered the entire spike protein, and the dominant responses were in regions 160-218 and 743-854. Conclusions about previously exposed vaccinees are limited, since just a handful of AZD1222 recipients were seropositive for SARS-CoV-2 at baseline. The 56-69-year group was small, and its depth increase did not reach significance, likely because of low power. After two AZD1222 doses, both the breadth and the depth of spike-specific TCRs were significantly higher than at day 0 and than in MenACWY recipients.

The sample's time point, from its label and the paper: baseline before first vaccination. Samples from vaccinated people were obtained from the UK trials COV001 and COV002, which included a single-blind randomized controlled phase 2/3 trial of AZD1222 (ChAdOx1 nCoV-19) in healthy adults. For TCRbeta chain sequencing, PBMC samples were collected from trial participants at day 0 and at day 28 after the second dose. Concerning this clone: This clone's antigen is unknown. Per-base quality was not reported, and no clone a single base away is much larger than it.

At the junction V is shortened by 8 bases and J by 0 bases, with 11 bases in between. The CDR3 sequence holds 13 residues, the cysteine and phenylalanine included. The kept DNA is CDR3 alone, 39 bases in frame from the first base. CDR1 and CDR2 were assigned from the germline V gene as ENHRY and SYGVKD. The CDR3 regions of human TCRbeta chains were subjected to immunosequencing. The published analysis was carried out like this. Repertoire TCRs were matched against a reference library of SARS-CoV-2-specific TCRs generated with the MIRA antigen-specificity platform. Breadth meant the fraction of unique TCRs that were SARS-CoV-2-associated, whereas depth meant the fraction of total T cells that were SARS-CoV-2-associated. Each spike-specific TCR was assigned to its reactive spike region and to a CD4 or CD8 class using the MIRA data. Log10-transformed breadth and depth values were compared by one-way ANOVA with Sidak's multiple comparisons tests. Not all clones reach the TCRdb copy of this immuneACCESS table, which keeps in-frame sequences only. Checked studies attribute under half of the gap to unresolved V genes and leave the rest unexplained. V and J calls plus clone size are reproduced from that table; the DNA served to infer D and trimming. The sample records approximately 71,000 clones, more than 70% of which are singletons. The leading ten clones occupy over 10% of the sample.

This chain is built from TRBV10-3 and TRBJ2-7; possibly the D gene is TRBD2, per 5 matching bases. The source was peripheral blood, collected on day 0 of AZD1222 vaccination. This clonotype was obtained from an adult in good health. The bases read TGTGCCATCCGCGGAGGACTCTCCTACGAGCAGTACTTC. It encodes CAIRGGLSYEQYF.